This T cell receptor (beta chain) was found in a study of Ad26.COV2.S vaccination and SARS-CoV-2 variants. Treatment reported: 15 to 20 received Ad26.COV2.S at low or high dose, single or two shots; 5 received placebo; per-sample allocation not given. Specimen acquisition occurred on day 63 following the initial vaccine or placebo injection. The V gene end was trimmed by 6 bases and the J gene end by 1 base; junction bases not matched to a gene: 9. The CDR3 covers 18 residues. Germline CDR1 and CDR2: MNHEY and SMNVEV (reference sequence). This clone has a handful of counts. Assay: immunoSEQ multiplex PCR; the TCRdb copy retains only in-frame clones and omits some. The sample includes roughly 450,000 clones, roughly 90% of them seen just once.

This TCR derives from a person between 18 and 60 years old who received the Ad26.COV2.S COVID-19 vaccine or a placebo. The sample here was peripheral blood, taken in a trial of Ad26.COV2.S vaccine versus placebo. The rearrangement links TRBV27 to TRBJ2-7; 16 bases are a match to TRBD2. CDR3 DNA: TGTGCCAGCAGCTCGGGACTAGCGGGAGGGCCGAGATCCTACGAGCAGTACTTC. This translates into CASSSGLAGGPRSYEQYF.